These 14 T cell receptor beta chains share one sample of origin, sequenced in a study of blood T cells in healthy people across ages. It was with a sample-barcoded 5' primer and a J-beta primer mix that a second PCR of roughly 7 to 12 cycles was run. TCRdb analysed the 5' RACE reads with MiXCR anew, one entry per CDR3 protein. The table has around 1.5 million distinct CDR3 sequences, around 42% seen once. Sequences were obtained from blood. These TCRs come from a woman under 30 in good health.

The J gene is TRBJ2-3, the V gene TRBV11-3; TRBD2 might be the D (7 bases). The germline V gene encodes CDR1 SGHNT and CDR2 YENEEA. This CDR3 contains 16 residues. V lost 5 bases to trimming and J lost 5 bases, with 20 bases between them. CDR3 protein: CASSPNRGGSGDTQYF. CDR3 DNA sequence: TGTGCCAGCAGCCCGAACCGCGGGGGCTCTGGAGATACGCAGTATTTT.

The table lists this clonotype with a few counts. The chain has TRBV9 and TRBJ2-5; 9 nucleotides align to TRBD2. This CDR3 comprises 15 residues. CDR1 is SGDLS, CDR2 YYNGEE, per germline. The V segment lost 3 bases and the J segment 4 bases; nucleotides outside the gene matches: 7. The CDR3 DNA is TGTGCCAGCAGCGAGGGGATAGCGGGGGCAGAGACCCAGTACTTC. This translates into CASSEGIAGAETQYF.

As concerns this clonotype: One end of the junction is discordant with germline, which a read error may explain. V usage is TRBV18 and J usage is TRBJ1-2; D remains ambiguous. The CDR3 sequence is 13 residues long. The germline CDR1 and CDR2 sequences are KGHSH and LQKENI. CDR3 in amino acids: CASAPRAAYGYTF. The CDR3 nucleotides are TGTGCCAGCGCACCACGGGCAGCCTATGGCTACACCTTC.

J is TRBJ2-7 and V is TRBV20-1; 10 bases match TRBD2. This CDR3 is built from 15 residues. The V segment lost 0 bases and the J segment 4 bases; nucleotides outside the gene matches: 6. Germline V lookup: CDR1 DFQATT, CDR2 SNEGSKA (reference sequence). The CDR3 DNA follows: TGCAGTGCTAGAGATCCCGCTAGCGGGAGTTACGAGCAGTACTTC. It specifies CSARDPASGSYEQYF.

The genes are TRBV3-1 and TRBJ2-7; D may be TRBD1 (6 bases). Germline V CDR1 and CDR2: LGHDT, YNNKEL (reference sequence). Trimming took 2 bases from V and 3 from J, leaving 11 bases between them. The CDR3 length is 14 residues. The CDR3 loop reads CASSQNTGNYEQYF. The CDR3 DNA reads TGTGCCAGCAGCCAAAATACAGGGAACTACGAGCAGTACTTC.

The J gene is TRBJ2-5, the V gene TRBV7-9, with D perhaps assigned TRBD1 or TRBD2 (5 bases each). Germline CDR1 and CDR2: SEHNR and FQNEAQ (reference sequence). The V and J ends lost 5 bases and 13 bases respectively, with 23 bases between them. The CDR3 sequence is 14 residues long. The CDR3 reads CASSLRDGIYERYF. The CDR3, as DNA: TGTGCCAGCAGCCTTCGGGACGGAATATACGAGCGGTACTTC.

This clonotype has only a few counts. J is TRBJ2-1 and V is TRBV10-3; D may be TRBD2 (7 bases). The CDR3 extends over 16 amino acids. The germline CDR1 and CDR2 sequences are ENHRY and SYGVKD. Deletions cut 0 bases from V and 7 bases from J, with 16 bases between. The CDR3 DNA reads TGTGCCATCAGTGAGTCTGGGGGGGCATTCTCGAATGAGCAGTTCTTC. This codes for CAISESGGAFSNEQFF.

CDR3 loop: CSADVAVPNRGYTF. In DNA, the CDR3 is TGCAGTGCCGATGTGGCAGTCCCGAATCGTGGCTACACCTTC. The chain carries TRBV20-1 and TRBJ1-2; no firm D call. From germline, CDR1 is DFQATT and CDR2 SNEGSKA (reference sequence). V was clipped by 6 bases and J by 7 bases, with 21 bases between them. This CDR3 is built from 14 residues.

The table lists this clonotype with a few counts. CDR3 in amino acids: CASSGDPGTAYNEQFF. The CDR3 DNA is TGTGCCAGCAGCGGAGACCCCGGGACAGCCTACAATGAGCAGTTCTTC. The rearrangement uses TRBV9 and TRBJ2-1; 7 bases line up with TRBD1. This CDR3 has 16 residues. Germline CDR1 is SGDLS and CDR2 is YYNGEE. V was clipped by 3 bases and J by 2 bases; unmatched bases: 8.

This clonotype was found many times. The chain has TRBV12-5 and TRBJ2-1; no definite D call. In germline, CDR1 is LGHNT, CDR2 FRNRAP. V lost 6 bases, J lost 3 bases, and 3 bases lay in between. The CDR3 is 11 amino acids. The CDR3 region is CASGVYNEQFF. As DNA, the CDR3 is TGTGCTAGTGGCGTCTACAATGAGCAGTTCTTC. Combining the CDR3 with reference TRBV12-5 and TRBJ2-1 gives the whole variable domain DARVTQTPRHKVTEMGQEVTMRCQPILGHNTVFWYRQTMMQGLELLAYFRNRAPLDDSGMPKDRFSAEMPDATLATLKIQPSEPRDSAVYFCASGVYNEQFFGPGTRLTVL.

Comment on this clonotype: Given a much more abundant clone one base away, this may be a read error. The V gene is TRBV12-3 or TRBV12-4, the J gene TRBJ2-3; D gene ambiguous. The CDR3 loop spans 12 amino acids. The DNA for the CDR3 is TGTGCCAACAGTTCACTTCCAGATACGCAGTATTTT. This gives the protein CANSSLPDTQYF.

J is TRBJ1-5 and V is TRBV12-3 or TRBV12-4; D remains unclear. CDR3 length: 13 amino acids. V lost 3 bases and J lost 6, with 9 bases in between. The CDR3 nucleotides are TGTGCCAGCAGTTTGGGAGCTAGTCAGCCCCAGCATTTT. The encoded protein is CASSLGASQPQHF.

The rearrangement joins TRBV11-2 to TRBJ2-7; D is ambiguous. The CDR3 has 11 amino acids. The germline CDR1 and CDR2 sequences are SGHAT and FQNNGV. The CDR3: CATGREYEQYF. The CDR3 nucleotides read TGTGCTACCGGCAGAGAGTACGAGCAGTACTTC.

This rearrangement joins TRBV14 to TRBJ2-1; D is undetermined. The CDR3 length is 13 residues. With 4 bases removed from V and 6 bases from J, the gap between germline ends came to 10 bases. Germline V gene lookup returns CDR1 SGHDN and CDR2 FVKESK. In DNA form, the CDR3 reads TGTGCCAGCAGCCCCTTACCGGCCAATGAGCAGTTCTTC. Translation gives CASSPLPANEQFF.